The 15 T cell receptor beta chains listed next were all sequenced from one sample in a study (dated by TCRdb to between 2014 and 2017). The library was made by 5' RACE. Reads for this sample came from an Illumina MiSeq. Clones were called with MiXCR by TCRdb after fastp trimmed the public reads at Q25, and only in-frame beta chains were retained. Rows with a matching CDR3 protein are joined into one entry that keeps the most common DNA and genes. This sample is represented by about 12,000 distinct CDR3 sequences; about a quarter of them were singletons. The ten largest clones take up 3% of the sample. Sample: naive CD4+ T cells sorted from blood. The cell subset or site label on this specimen signifies: naive CD4+ T cells, CD4+CD45RA+CD25-. Receptor source: a female donor with breast cancer.

Concerning this clonotype: The junction and the germline gene differ at one end; a read error may be behind it. V and J are TRBV4-1 and TRBJ1-4; D not certain. The CDR3 extends over 13 amino acids. CDR1 and CDR2 from the germline V gene are MGHRA and YSYEKL. CDR3 in amino acids: CANGKVKGEKLVF. CDR3 sequence (DNA): TGCGCCAACGGTAAGGTTAAAGGCGAAAAACTGGTTTTT.

In this sample, this clonotype is medium-sized. This rearrangement joins TRBV5-1 to TRBJ1-1, with 10 bases matching TRBD1. From germline, CDR1 is SGHRS and CDR2 YFSETQ. This CDR3 is built from 16 residues. The junction had 11 bases not matched to a gene; V was cut back by 4 bases and J by 5 bases. CDR3 in amino acids: CASSDPRDRGKTEAFF. The CDR3 DNA reads TGCGCCAGCAGCGACCCCCGGGACAGGGGAAAAACTGAAGCTTTCTTT.

This clonotype qualifies as medium-sized. The chain couples TRBV6-5 to TRBJ2-1; TRBD2 matches at 10 bases. Germline V gene data show CDR1 as MNHEY and CDR2 as SVGAGI. After removal of 6 bases from V and 11 bases from J, the junction contained 13 bases not matched to a gene. The CDR3 has 15 amino acids. As DNA, the CDR3 is TGTGCCAGCAGACCTAGCGGGAGCCGTCCCGGAAAGCAGTTCTTC. Its translation is CASRPSGSRPGKQFF.

Ten or more counts support this clonotype. V gene TRBV11-1 combines with J gene TRBJ2-1; 10 nucleotides line up with TRBD1. The trim removed 3 bases at V and 1 base at J, leaving 0 bases unmatched. The CDR3 contains 15 residues. Germline V gene lookup returns CDR1 SGHAT and CDR2 FQDESV (reference sequence). The CDR3 DNA reads TGTGCCAGCAGCTTGGGACAGGGGTCCTACAATGAGCAGTTCTTC. It translates to CASSLGQGSYNEQFF.

This clonotype has ten or more counts. The rearrangement joins TRBV29-1 to TRBJ2-3, with 13 bases identical to TRBD2. Trimming removed 1 base from V and 4 bases from J; junction bases left unmatched: 5. The CDR3 length is 16 residues. Per the germline V gene, CDR1 is SQVTM and CDR2 is ANQGSEA. The chain's CDR3 is CSVEGTSGSLADTQYF. In DNA form, the CDR3 reads TGCAGCGTTGAAGGGACTAGCGGGAGCTTGGCAGATACGCAGTATTTT.

This clonotype appeared a few times. The rearrangement links TRBV27 to TRBJ2-2, with D perhaps given as TRBD1 or TRBD2 (5 bases each). This CDR3 is built from 11 residues. Trimming cost V 10 bases and J 4 bases, with 7 bases left between them. Germline V lookup: CDR1 MNHEY, CDR2 SMNVEV (reference sequence). CDR3 DNA: TGTGCCATCGGGACCACCGGGGAGCTGTTTTTT. As protein: CAIGTTGELFF.

By proportion, this clonotype is medium-sized (0.01 to 0.1%). The chain joins TRBV6-6 to TRBJ2-1, with TRBD2 as a possible D gene (6 bases). Trimming shortened V by 9 bases and J by 5 bases, and 17 bases separated the two germline ends. The CDR3 length is 14 residues. Germline CDR1 MNHNY, CDR2 SVGAGI (reference sequence). The DNA for the CDR3 is TGTGCCAGTCGCCTGGGGGGTGACGACAATGAGCAGTTCTTC. Amino acids: CASRLGGDDNEQFF.

This clonotype came up many times. Since a much larger clone is just one base distant, this may be a read error. The rearrangement links TRBV7-7 to TRBJ2-2; 8 bases line up with TRBD2. CDR1 is SSHAT and CDR2 is FNYEAQ in the germline V gene (reference sequence). The CDR3 is made up of 16 amino acids. J gave up 3 bases and V 10 bases, and 13 bases lay outside the gene matches. In DNA, the CDR3 is TGTGCCATCAGAACTTGGGCGGGAGGCGACACCGGGGAGCTGTTTTTT. This sequence encodes CAIRTWAGGDTGELFF. Together with reference TRBV7-7 and TRBJ2-2, the CDR3 gives the full variable domain: GAGVSQSPRYKVTKRGQDVTLRCDPISSHATLYWYQQALGQGPEFLTYFNYEAQPDKSGLPSDRFSAERPEGSISTLTIQRTEQRDSAMYRCAIRTWAGGDTGELFFGEGSRLTVL.

This clonotype was picked up many times. The chain uses TRBV6-5 and TRBJ2-7; 9 bases agree with TRBD1. The CDR3 covers 14 residues. V dropped 4 bases and J dropped 4; count of bases not matched to a gene: 5. The germline V gene encodes CDR1 MNHEY and CDR2 SVGAGI. The CDR3 is CASSLDRGVYEQYF. In DNA form, the CDR3 reads TGTGCCAGCAGTTTAGACAGGGGGGTGTACGAGCAGTACTTC.

The chain employs TRBV9 and TRBJ1-2; 7 bases fit TRBD1. This CDR3 comprises 16 residues. Germline CDR1 and CDR2: SGDLS and YYNGEE. V shed 3 bases, J shed 5 bases, and the junction held 13 bases outside the gene matches. As DNA, the CDR3 is TGTGCCAGCAGCGATCCCCTTAGACAGGGACGATATGGCTACACCTTC. It is translated as CASSDPLRQGRYGYTF.

To note about this clonotype: This may be a read error, as it is one base from a much larger clone. The chain recombines TRBV7-9 with TRBJ1-5; D possibly corresponds to TRBD1 (5 bases). Germline assignment: CDR1 SEHNR and CDR2 FQNEAQ (reference sequence). V shed 3 bases and J shed 5 bases, with 8 bases lying between them. The CDR3 runs 13 residues. The DNA of the CDR3 is TGTGCCAGCAGCTTTGAAGGGGATCAGCCCCAGCATTTT. As protein: CASSFEGDQPQHF.

A few counts support this clonotype. The V gene is TRBV6-5, the J gene TRBJ2-3, with TRBD2 matching over 13 bases. CDR3 length equals 18 residues. Germline-derived CDR1 and CDR2 are MNHEY and SVGAGI. V shed 6 bases and J 1 base; nucleotides not matched to a gene: 10. Here the CDR3 DNA reads TGTGCCAGCAGATCCGGGACTAGCGGGGTCAGGGGCACAGATACGCAGTATTTT. Residues: CASRSGTSGVRGTDTQYF.

In its sample, this clonotype was seen a few times. The chain links TRBV25-1 to TRBJ1-2; the D gene is possibly TRBD1 (6 bases). There are 17 residues in the CDR3. Germline V gene lookup returns CDR1 MGHDK and CDR2 SYGVNS. V dropped 6 bases and J dropped 2 bases, with 22 bases sitting between them. CDR3 in DNA: TGTGCCAGCAGCGACCCCCCCGGGACACCTCCCAACTATGGCTACACCTTC. Protein product: CASSDPPGTPPNYGYTF.

Of note for this clonotype: A clone one base away is much larger, so this may be a read error. V and J are TRBV20-1 and TRBJ2-1; 12 bases fit TRBD2. The CDR3 consists of 14 residues. Germline lookup yields CDR1 DFQATT and CDR2 SNEGSKA (reference sequence). Germline trimming cut 7 bases from V and 5 bases from J; bases unmatched to any gene: 6. The CDR3 DNA reads as TGCAGTGTTACTCTAGCGGGAGGGGACAATGAGCAGTTCTTC. It specifies CSVTLAGGDNEQFF.

This clonotype was recorded many times. V is TRBV5-1 and J is TRBJ2-1; possibly TRBD2 for D (6 bases). The CDR3 has 15 residues. Germline V gene sequence: CDR1 SGHRS, CDR2 YFSETQ. V was shortened by 1 base and J by 8 bases, with 16 bases between the two germline ends. Written as DNA, the CDR3 is TGCGCCAGCAGCTTGCTAGCGTTAGTGAGCGATGAGCAGTTCTTC. This codes for CASSLLALVSDEQFF. Full variable domain (missing parts from reference TRBV5-1 and TRBJ2-1): KAGVTQTPRYLIKTRGQQVTLSCSPISGHRSVSWYQQTPGQGLQFLFEYFSETQRNKGNFPGRFSGRQFSNSRSEMNVSTLELGDSALYLCASSLLALVSDEQFFGPGTRLTVL.